These 6 T cell receptor beta chains were all obtained from the same sample, sequenced in a study of T cells in localized non-small cell lung cancer. TCRdb keeps only in-frame clones here, not all; method: immunoSEQ multiplex PCR. The sample has some 50,000 clones; approximately 80% are singletons. Specimen: peripheral blood mononuclear cells, collected before any cancer treatment. The receptors stem from a man aged 35-75 years with stage III lung adenocarcinoma.

The chain couples TRBV7-2 to TRBJ2-1; maybe TRBD1 (5 bases). The CDR3 sequence is 12 residues long. The V gene's germline CDR1 is SGHTA and CDR2 FQGNSA. V gave up 1 base and J gave up 14 bases, with 12 bases separating them. The CDR3 protein is CASSLDRQKEFF. In DNA, the CDR3 is TGTGCCAGCAGCTTAGACAGGCAGAAGGAGTTCTTC.

J is TRBJ2-7 and V is TRBV5-1; 7 positions agree with TRBD1. CDR3 length: 14 residues. Germline V gene data show CDR1 as SGHRS and CDR2 as YFSETQ. Trimming removed 3 bases from V and 0 bases from J; junction bases left unmatched: 3. In DNA, the CDR3 is TGCGCCAGCAGCTCCTGGGACAGCTCCTACGAGCAGTACTTC. As protein: CASSSWDSSYEQYF.

The chain has TRBV27 and TRBJ1-4; TRBD1 matches at 7 bases. V lost 5 bases to trimming and J lost 3 bases; unmatched junction nucleotides: 6. Germline-derived CDR1 and CDR2 are MNHEY and SMNVEV (reference sequence). The CDR3 covers 15 residues. The CDR3 spells CASSATGEANEKLFF. CDR3 coding DNA: TGTGCCAGCAGTGCCACAGGGGAGGCTAATGAAAAACTGTTTTTT.

The chain uses TRBV27 and TRBJ2-7; D may be TRBD2 (5 bases). CDR1 MNHEY and CDR2 SMNVEV come from the germline V gene (reference sequence). There are 14 residues in the CDR3. Trimming took off 3 bases at V and 2 bases at J, with 11 bases between the two ends. This CDR3 is CASSFGEPPYEQYF. CDR3 nucleotides: TGTGCCAGCAGTTTCGGGGAACCCCCCTACGAGCAGTACTTC.

J is TRBJ1-2 and V is TRBV5-6; D is uncertain. V was shortened by 2 bases and J by 0 bases, with 14 bases between the two germline ends. Germline CDR1 SGHDT, CDR2 YYEEEE. The CDR3 is made up of 16 amino acids. The CDR3 here is CASSLYSTEPNYGYTF. The DNA of the CDR3 is TGTGCCAGCAGCTTATATTCAACGGAACCTAACTATGGCTACACCTTC.

In its sample, this clone was seen a few times. CDR3 loop: CASTGGDRSVSPLHF. CDR3 DNA sequence: TGTGCCAGCACAGGGGGGGACAGGTCGGTTTCACCCCTCCACTTT. This sequence joins TRBV2 and TRBJ1-6, with 8 bases identical to TRBD1. In germline, CDR1 is SNHLY, CDR2 FYNNEI. This CDR3 contains 15 residues. Losses at the gene ends were 7 bases for V and 9 bases for J; bases not matched to a gene: 11.